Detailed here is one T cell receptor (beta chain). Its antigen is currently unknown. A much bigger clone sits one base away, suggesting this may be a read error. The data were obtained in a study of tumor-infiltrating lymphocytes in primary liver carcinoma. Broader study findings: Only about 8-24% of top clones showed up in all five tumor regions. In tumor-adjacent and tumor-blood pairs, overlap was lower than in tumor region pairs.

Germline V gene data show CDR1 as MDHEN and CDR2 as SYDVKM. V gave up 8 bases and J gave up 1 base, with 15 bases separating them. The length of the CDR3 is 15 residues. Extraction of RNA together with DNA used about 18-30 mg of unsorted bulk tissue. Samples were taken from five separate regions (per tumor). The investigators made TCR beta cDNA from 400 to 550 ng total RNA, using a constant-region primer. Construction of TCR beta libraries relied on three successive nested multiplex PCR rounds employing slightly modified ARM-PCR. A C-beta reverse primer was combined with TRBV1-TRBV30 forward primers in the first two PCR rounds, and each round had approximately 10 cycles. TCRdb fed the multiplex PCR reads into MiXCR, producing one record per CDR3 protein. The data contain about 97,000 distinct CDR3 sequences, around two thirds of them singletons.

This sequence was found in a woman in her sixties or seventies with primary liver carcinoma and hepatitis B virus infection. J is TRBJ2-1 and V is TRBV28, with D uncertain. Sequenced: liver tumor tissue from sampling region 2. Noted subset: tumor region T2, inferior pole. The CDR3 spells CASCLALGSYNEQFF. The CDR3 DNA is TGTGCCAGCTGCCTCGCCTTAGGGTCCTACAATGAGCAGTTCTTC.